The rows below give T cell receptor beta chains drawn from one sample of a study of beta chain features in type 1 diabetes. Using immunoSEQ multiplex PCR, the repertoire was profiled, and TCRdb retains in-frame clones only, with some absent. The sample carries around 46,000 clones, roughly 45% recorded once. Input material: stem cell memory CD4+ T cells from blood. The receptor set was obtained from a man aged 25 to 45 with type 1 diabetes. Both conserved end residues are part of each CDR3. Each record gives: clone size, J gene, V gene, D gene, CDR3 DNA, CDR3 protein. D genes are given only for firm matches. A row's size may be missing; if present it is once, few, many or a size class.

NA	TRBJ2-2	TRBV7-2	NA	TGTGCCAGCAGCCACCTCGGGGCGGGGCTCAACACCGGGGAGCTGTTTTTT	CASSHLGAGLNTGELFF
NA	TRBJ2-7	TRBV27	TRBD1	TGTGCCAGCAGTACCCGACAGGGGCTTAGCTACGAGCAGTACTTC	CASSTRQGLSYEQYF
NA	TRBJ2-7	TRBV19	NA	TGTGCCAGCCCAAACCAACTCATAAAGCACGAGCAGTACTTC	CASPNQLIKHEQYF
NA	TRBJ1-2	TRBV28	NA	TGTGCCAGCAGTTACGACCCAGCGGGCTCCTATGGCTACACCTTC	CASSYDPAGSYGYTF
NA	TRBJ1-1	TRBV6-6	NA	TGTGCCAGCAGTTATTCGGACAAACAGAACACTGAAGCTTTCTTT	CASSYSDKQNTEAFF
NA	TRBJ2-1	TRBV19	TRBD2	TGTGCCAGTAGTACCTTAGCGGGAGGATACAATGAGCAGTTCTTC	CASSTLAGGYNEQFF
NA	TRBJ2-2	TRBV5-1	NA	TGCGCCAGCAGCTCTTCCGGGGGTGGGGACCGGGAGCTGTTTTTT	CASSSSGGGDRELFF
NA	TRBJ1-5	TRBV29-1	TRBD1	TGCAGCGTTGCGGGACAGCCGCAGGAGCCCCAGCATTTT	CSVAGQPQEPQHF
few	TRBJ2-7	TRBV27	NA	TGTGCCAGCAGTTTAGTAGGGGGCTACGAGCAGTACTTC	CASSLVGGYEQYF
NA	TRBJ2-7	TRBV18	NA	TGTGCCAGCTCACCATTAGGGGGTCCCTACGAGCAGTACTTC	CASSPLGGPYEQYF
NA	TRBJ2-1	TRBV11-2	NA	TGTGCCAGCAGCTTAGTTAGTAGCCTCCCCGAGCAGTTCTTC	CASSLVSSLPEQFF
NA	TRBJ2-7	TRBV2	NA	TGTGCCAGCAATGCGGCGGTGGCGGGGGAGCAGTACTTC	CASNAAVAGEQYF
NA	TRBJ2-3	TRBV6-5	TRBD1	TGTGCCAGCAGCCGGACAGGGGGAACAGATACGCAGTATTTT	CASSRTGGTDTQYF
few	TRBJ1-2	TRBV5-4	NA	TGTGCCAGCAGCTTGATCCTTAACTATGGCTACACCTTC	CASSLILNYGYTF
few	TRBJ1-1	TRBV29-1	NA	TGCAGCGTTGAAGATCGGGGAGGGCGAGCTTTCTTT	CSVEDRGGRAFF
few	TRBJ1-5	TRBV6-6	NA	TGTGCCAGCAATAGCAGGGATAATCAGCCCCAGCATTTT	CASNSRDNQPQHF
NA	TRBJ1-3	TRBV19	NA	TGTGCCAGTAGTGTTGAGCGGCCCGGGGTCGTACGACGTGGAAACACCATATATTTT	CASSVERPGVVRRGNTIYF